Below, 11 T cell receptor beta chains from the same sample are listed, as sequenced in a study of T cell responses to AZD1222 COVID-19 vaccine. Sequencing used immunoSEQ multiplex PCR; TCRdb keeps in-frame clones, though not all of them. The table lists 130,000 or so clones, about 89% of them singletons. The material was peripheral blood, obtained on day 0 of AZD1222 vaccination. All receptors derive from an adult in good health.

This chain joins TRBV3-1 (or the pseudogene TRBV3-2) and TRBJ1-4; D unclear. Germline V gene lookup returns CDR1 LGHDT and CDR2 YNNKEL (reference sequence). V lost 6 bases to trimming and J lost 8 bases, with 19 bases between them. The CDR3 contains 15 residues. CDR3 DNA: TGTGCCAGCAGAAATCACGCGCTAGGAACGGAAAAACTGTTTTTT. Its protein is CASRNHALGTEKLFF.

J is TRBJ2-1 and V is TRBV5-1, with 13 bases fitting TRBD2. Unmatched junction bases numbered 4, after V lost 0 bases and J lost 1 base. The germline V gene encodes CDR1 SGHRS and CDR2 YFSETQ. The CDR3 is made up of 18 amino acids. CDR3 in amino acids: CASSLGGTSGNSYNEQFF. The CDR3 nucleotides read TGCGCCAGCAGCTTGGGTGGGACTAGCGGGAATTCCTACAATGAGCAGTTCTTC.

The V call is TRBV5-1, the J call TRBJ1-2; maybe TRBD1 (6 bases). Trimming removed 0 bases from V and 3 bases from J, with 12 bases in between. CDR3 size: 15 residues. Germline assignment: CDR1 SGHRS and CDR2 YFSETQ. CDR3 nucleotides: TGCGCCAGCAGCTTGGGACAGGTCAGCTACTATGGCTACACCTTC. It yields the protein CASSLGQVSYYGYTF. The variable domain in full, completed from reference TRBV5-1 and TRBJ1-2, reads KAGVTQTPRYLIKTRGQQVTLSCSPISGHRSVSWYQQTPGQGLQFLFEYFSETQRNKGNFPGRFSGRQFSNSRSEMNVSTLELGDSALYLCASSLGQVSYYGYTFGSGTRLTVV.

This chain connects TRBV19 to TRBJ1-2; D might be TRBD1 (5 bases). This CDR3 spans 14 amino acids. In germline, CDR1 is LNHDA, CDR2 SQIVND (reference sequence). The V and J ends lost 2 bases and 4 bases respectively, with 11 bases between them. The CDR3 region has the DNA TGTGCCAGTAGTATAACGGGTGGGGGCTATGGCTACACCTTC. Translation: CASSITGGGYGYTF. The complete variable domain, with remaining parts taken from reference TRBV19 and TRBJ1-2, reads DGGITQSPKYLFRKEGQNVTLSCEQNLNHDAMYWYRQDPGQGLRLIYYSQIVNDFQKGDIAEGYSVSREKKESFPLTVTSAQKNPTAFYLCASSITGGGYGYTFGSGTRLTVV.

This chain links TRBV2 with TRBJ1-1; the D is unclear. The CDR3 contains 13 residues. The germline V and J ends were trimmed by 3 bases and 1 base, with 6 bases remaining between them. Germline V gives CDR1 SNHLY, CDR2 FYNNEI. The CDR3 is CASSDAENTEAFF. The CDR3 DNA reads as TGTGCCAGCAGTGACGCCGAGAACACTGAAGCTTTCTTT.

The chain recombines TRBV11-2 with TRBJ1-6; D is unresolved. CDR3 length: 15 residues. V dropped 1 base and J dropped 8 bases, with 12 bases sitting between them. Germline CDR1 reads SGHAT; CDR2 reads FQNNGV. The CDR3 DNA follows: TGTGCCAGCAGCTTAGCTACGGCAGCTCATTCACCCCTCCACTTT. It encodes CASSLATAAHSPLHF. The full variable domain, completed using reference TRBV11-2 and TRBJ1-6, is EAGVAQSPRYKIIEKRQSVAFWCNPISGHATLYWYQQILGQGPKLLIQFQNNGVVDDSQLPKDRFSAERLKGVDSTLKIQPAKLEDSAVYLCASSLATAAHSPLHFGNGTRLTVT.

The chain employs TRBV5-6 and TRBJ2-1; D is undetermined. Germline V gives CDR1 SGHDT, CDR2 YYEEEE. V was pared by 0 bases and J by 0 bases, with 4 bases between. The CDR3 length is 14 residues. The CDR3 here is CASSLEGSYNEQFF. CDR3 DNA sequence: TGTGCCAGCAGCTTGGAGGGCTCCTACAATGAGCAGTTCTTC.

This clone was counted between two and nine times. This chain uses TRBV6-5 with TRBJ2-5, with D unresolved. Trimming pared 7 bases from V and 1 base from J, leaving 16 bases between. Looked up from germline, CDR1 is MNHEY and CDR2 is SVGAGI. The CDR3 sequence is 15 residues long. The CDR3 DNA reads as TGTGCCAGCACCCCACTCGGCGAGAGCCAAGAGACCCAGTACTTC. Its translation: CASTPLGESQETQYF.

The chain has TRBV7-3 and TRBJ2-3; D call uncertain. The CDR3 is 13 residues long. In germline, CDR1 is SGHTA, CDR2 FQGTGA. Between the trimmed V and J ends, which lost 6 bases and 0 bases, there was a span of 7 bases. The chain's CDR3 is CASRLASTDTQYF. The CDR3 DNA follows: TGTGCCAGCAGGCTGGCGAGCACAGATACGCAGTATTTT.

V is TRBV7-3 and J is TRBJ2-3; no clear D gene. V was shortened by 0 bases and J by 6 bases, with 10 bases between the two germline ends. This CDR3 spans 14 amino acids. CDR1 SGHTA and CDR2 FQGTGA come from the germline V gene. CDR3 region: CASSLTVVSDTQYF. Written as DNA, the CDR3 is TGTGCCAGCAGCTTAACTGTAGTCTCCGATACGCAGTATTTT.

This clone was picked up one time. The V gene is TRBV3-1 (or the pseudogene TRBV3-2), the J gene TRBJ1-2; D gene uncertain. Looked up from germline, CDR1 is LGHDT and CDR2 is YNNKEL (reference sequence). The CDR3 is 15 amino acids. V was clipped by 4 bases and J by 5 bases, with 17 bases between them. The CDR3 loop is CASSPWPRVDYGYTF. CDR3 bases: TGTGCCAGCAGCCCATGGCCAAGAGTGGATTATGGCTACACCTTC.